What follows describes a single TCR beta chain. What it binds is not known. From germline, CDR1 is SQVTM and CDR2 ANQGSEA. The CDR3 sequence is 15 residues long. The junction had 5 bases not matched to a gene; V was cut back by 6 bases and J by 2 bases. The sample is drawn from a study of T-cell memory formation after mild COVID-19. General study results and limits: The finding that pre-infection memory included some responding clones suggested that cross-reactive memory joined. Clones that contracted from day 15 to 85 were balanced CD4/CD8, while later expanders leaned CD4+.

TCRdb analysed the 5' RACE reads with MiXCR anew, one entry per CDR3 protein. The table has under 250,000 distinct CDR3 sequences, around 30% seen once. Sequenced material: PBMCs or a T cell subset sorted from them (not recorded which). This chain uses TRBV29-1 with TRBJ1-6; 9 nucleotides agree with TRBD1. The receptor's source is an adult woman who had mild COVID-19 (a few samples of this study predate the infection). Cell type and time point are not known. The CDR3 DNA is TGCAGCGTGCAATGGACAGGGGCCTATAATTCACCCCTCCACTTT. This codes for CSVQWTGAYNSPLHF.